This TCR beta chain was identified in a study of T-cell memory formation after mild COVID-19. Study overall: TCR clustering was largely donor specific.

The study, taken as a whole, reports: Some clones that responded turned up in pre-infection memory, which suggests that cross-reactive memory joined in. Day 15 to 85 contractors were CD4/CD8 balanced; later expanders leaned CD4+. Of the contracting clones, CD4+ ones lay mainly in CM and EM, and CD8+ ones in EMRA.

TCRdb independently ran MiXCR on the 5' RACE reads; one entry per CDR3 protein. Here the sample spans 65,000 to 95,000 distinct CDR3 sequences, more than 10% being singletons. This clonotype was found a few times. Its antigen is not known. The germline V and J ends were trimmed by 7 bases and 6 bases, with 9 bases remaining between them. The CDR3 runs 12 residues. The rearrangement links TRBV12-3 or TRBV12-4 to TRBJ2-2; D is unresolved. Sequenced input: PBMCs or a T cell subset sorted from them (not recorded which). The sequence was obtained from a man aged 18 to 35 who had mild COVID-19 (a few samples of this study predate the infection). Cell type and time point are not known. As DNA, the CDR3 is TGTGCCAGCAACCGAATCTCCGGGGAGCTGTTTTTT. The encoded protein is CASNRISGELFF.